This TCR beta chain is drawn from a study of shared clonotypes between healthy human individuals. Study-level results: Some naive CD4 clonotypes, 4.5% to 5.5%, turned up in common across a handful of donors. An effect of sequencing depth on clonotype sharing among donors was expected. Non-shared clonotypes had lower generation probabilities than those shared by all four donors.

Concerning this clone itself: What it binds is unknown.

V was cut by 2 bases and J by 3 bases, with 15 bases left in between. CDR1 and CDR2 from the germline V gene are SGHTA and FQGTGA. This CDR3 has 16 residues. As processed by the authors: Junction-only sequences produced by ImmunoSEQ had no quality scores, so filtering differed. Using immunoSEQ multiplex PCR, the repertoire was profiled, and TCRdb retains in-frame clones only, with some absent. Clone size and the V and J calls come from that table; the DNA yielded D and trimming. The table shows 2 million to 3 million clones, with 93% occurring only once. This receptor was identified in a man between 18 and 29 years old in good health. Some clones in this sample may be carry-over from other donors' samples. J is TRBJ2-3 and V is TRBV7-3; tentatively, D is TRBD1 (6 bases). The sample consisted of naive CD4+ T cells from PBMCs. Subset in this sample: CD45RA+ positively selected. The CDR3 reads CASSLLGGAGTDTQYF. The CDR3 coding sequence is TGTGCCAGCAGCTTACTTGGGGGCGCAGGAACAGATACGCAGTATTTT.